This T cell receptor (beta chain) was sequenced for a study of cytomegalovirus exposure and HLA in healthy donors. As for the study in general: In an earlier analysis, approximately 120 million unique TCR beta sequences were found from about 180 million T cells.

Regarding this clone: Its target is not known.

Study results and limitations: V- and J-gene trimming in TCR beta was tied to a missense DCLRE1C variant by an analysis performed later.

This CDR3 spans 17 amino acids. Germline values: CDR1 SGHAT, CDR2 FQNNGV. The V end was cut by 4 bases, the J end by 0 bases, with 17 bases between. In the PCR, 60 Vbeta and 13 Jbeta primers were used. In the authors' methods: An analysis performed later counted about 80 million unique TCR beta chains (roughly 10 million of them shared). TCRdb's copy holds only in-frame clones and misses some; the assay was immunoSEQ multiplex PCR. The V and J calls and clone size were taken over from that table, and D and trimming were inferred from the DNA. The table shows approximately 160,000 clones, with roughly 71% occurring only once.

V gene TRBV11-2 combines with J gene TRBJ2-3; D might be TRBD1 (5 bases). The sample taken for sequencing was PBMCs. The clonotype originates from a male donor in good health and CMV-seropositive. Written as DNA, the CDR3 is TGTGCCAGCAGCTCCCTTGTCCCCCAGGGAAGCACAGATACGCAGTATTTT. Its protein is CASSSLVPQGSTDTQYF.